One sample yielded the 5 T cell receptor beta chains listed below, sequenced in a study of OX40 agonist ivuxolimab in advanced cancers. Data came from immunoSEQ multiplex PCR; TCRdb stores just in-frame clones and leaves some out. The sample carries approximately 20,000 clones, under 70% recorded once. This specimen consisted of CD4+ or CD8+ T cells sorted from blood, obtained in a trial of the OX40 agonist ivuxolimab. These receptors were collected from an adult with an advanced solid tumor such as melanoma, head and neck, liver or kidney cancer.

This clone has more than one count but fewer than ten. The chain uses TRBV5-8 and TRBJ2-1; 7 bases line up with TRBD1. V gave up 4 bases and J gave up 5 bases; unmatched junction bases: 12. The CDR3 loop spans 16 amino acids. CDR1 SGHTS and CDR2 YDEGEE come from the germline V gene. CDR3 in amino acids: CASSENRGMANNEQFF. DNA of the CDR3: TGTGCCAGCAGCGAAAACAGGGGAATGGCCAACAATGAGCAGTTCTTC.

The chain couples TRBV28 to TRBJ1-4, with TRBD1 identical over 7 bases. The CDR3 covers 13 residues. V gave up 2 bases and J gave up 11 bases; unmatched junction bases: 5. CDR1 and CDR2 from the germline V gene are MDHEN and SYDVKM. The CDR3 sequence is CASSLRGRRKLFF. In nucleotides, the CDR3 is TGTGCCAGCAGTTTAAGGGGGCGGAGGAAACTGTTTTTT.

The chain is built from TRBV19 and TRBJ2-1, with a tentative D call TRBD1 (5 bases). The V end lost 4 bases, the J end lost 4 bases, and 8 bases lay between the germline ends. The CDR3 sequence is 13 residues long. Germline V gives CDR1 LNHDA, CDR2 SQIVND (reference sequence). CDR3 sequence (DNA): TGTGCCAGTAGTAAGGGGAATTACAATGAGCAGTTCTTC. Translated: CASSKGNYNEQFF.

The chain joins TRBV5-6 to TRBJ2-7; no clear D gene. The V end was cut by 4 bases, the J end by 0 bases, with 5 bases between. There are 12 residues in the CDR3. Germline V gene lookup returns CDR1 SGHDT and CDR2 YYEEEE. The CDR3 sequence is CASSALSYEQYF. As DNA, the CDR3 is TGTGCCAGCAGCGCTCTCTCCTACGAGCAGTACTTC.

The chain joins TRBV6-5 to TRBJ1-1; D call uncertain. This CDR3 has 14 amino acids. CDR1 is MNHEY, CDR2 SVGAGI, per germline. The ends were cut back, 0 bases at V and 4 bases at J, with 9 bases in the middle. The chain's CDR3 is CASSYSDVRTEAFF. For the CDR3, the DNA is TGTGCCAGCAGTTACTCGGACGTTCGCACTGAAGCTTTCTTT.